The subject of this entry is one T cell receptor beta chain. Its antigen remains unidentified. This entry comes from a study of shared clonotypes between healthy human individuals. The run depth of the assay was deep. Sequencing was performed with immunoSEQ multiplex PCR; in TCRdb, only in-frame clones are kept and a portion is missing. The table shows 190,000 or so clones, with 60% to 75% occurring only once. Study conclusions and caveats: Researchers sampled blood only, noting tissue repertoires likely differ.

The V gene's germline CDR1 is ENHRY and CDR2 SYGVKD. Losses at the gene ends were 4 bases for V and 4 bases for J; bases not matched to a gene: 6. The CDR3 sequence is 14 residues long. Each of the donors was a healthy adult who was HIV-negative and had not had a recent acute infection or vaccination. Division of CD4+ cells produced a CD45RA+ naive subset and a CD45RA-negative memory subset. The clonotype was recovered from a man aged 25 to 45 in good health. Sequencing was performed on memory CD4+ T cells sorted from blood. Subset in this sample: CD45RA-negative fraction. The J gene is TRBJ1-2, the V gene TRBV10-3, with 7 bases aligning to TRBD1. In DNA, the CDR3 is TGTGCCATCAGTGGGACAGGCGTTGCCTATGGCTACACCTTC. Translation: CAISGTGVAYGYTF.